This T cell receptor beta chain was recorded in a study of T-cell memory formation after mild COVID-19. Study conclusions and caveats: Clones shrinking from day 15 to 85 showed even CD4/CD8 mixes; later expanders tilted CD4+.

The V end was cut by 0 bases, the J end by 4 bases, with 12 bases between. There are 15 residues in the CDR3. Germline-derived CDR1 and CDR2 are MGHRA and YSYEKL. This clonotype appeared many times. Its antigen is as yet unknown. The authors produced TCR alpha and TCR beta cDNA libraries with sample barcodes and UMIs by 5'RACE using constant-segment primers. TCRdb passed the 5' RACE reads through MiXCR, listing each CDR3 protein once. The table lists 200,000 to 300,000 distinct CDR3 sequences, 15% to 19% of them singletons. The specimen sequenced was PBMCs or a T cell subset sorted from them (not recorded which). The chain joins TRBV4-1 to TRBJ1-1; D call uncertain. This TCR derives from an adult woman who had mild COVID-19 (a few samples of this study predate the infection). Cell type and time point are not known. The DNA of the CDR3 is TGCGCCAGCAGCCAAGAAGGGCAGGTCGGCACTGAAGCTTTCTTT. It translates to CASSQEGQVGTEAFF.